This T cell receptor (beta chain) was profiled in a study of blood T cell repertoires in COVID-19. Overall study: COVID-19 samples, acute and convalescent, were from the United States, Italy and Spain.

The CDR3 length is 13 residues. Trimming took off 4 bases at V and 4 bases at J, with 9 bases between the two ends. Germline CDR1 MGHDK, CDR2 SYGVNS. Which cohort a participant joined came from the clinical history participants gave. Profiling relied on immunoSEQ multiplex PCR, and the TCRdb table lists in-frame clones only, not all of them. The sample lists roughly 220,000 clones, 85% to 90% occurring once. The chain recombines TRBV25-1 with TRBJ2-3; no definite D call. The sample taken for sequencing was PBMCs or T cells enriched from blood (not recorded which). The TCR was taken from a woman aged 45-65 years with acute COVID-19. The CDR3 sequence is CASSGLPPDTQYF. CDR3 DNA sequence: TGTGCCAGCAGTGGGCTCCCCCCAGATACGCAGTATTTT.